This entry lists 28 T cell receptor beta chains sequenced from one sample in a study of blood T cells in healthy people across ages. Primed by a sample-barcoded 5' primer and a J-beta primer mix, a second PCR proceeded for about 7 to 11 cycles. TCRdb re-called the 5' RACE reads through MiXCR, storing one row per CDR3 protein. The sample includes under 2 million distinct CDR3 sequences, 34% of them seen just once. The sample comprised blood. Receptors were obtained from a woman aged 25 to 39 in good health.

The chain combines TRBV20-1 with TRBJ2-5; 7 bases line up with TRBD2. Per germline, CDR1 DFQATT and CDR2 SNEGSKA (reference sequence). This CDR3 comprises 13 residues. V was clipped by 7 bases and J by 4 bases; unmatched bases: 9. Here the CDR3 reads CSVGEAGTETQYF. The CDR3 region has the DNA TGCAGTGTTGGGGAAGCGGGAACAGAGACCCAGTACTTC.

The V and J genes are TRBV20-1 and TRBJ2-3, with 13 bases that match TRBD2. This CDR3 has 15 residues. Germline trimming cut 2 bases from V and 7 bases from J; bases unmatched to any gene: 6. The germline V gene encodes CDR1 DFQATT and CDR2 SNEGSKA (reference sequence). The CDR3 sequence: CSARPTSGGAHTQYF. The CDR3 DNA reads as TGCAGTGCTAGACCAACTAGCGGGGGGGCGCATACGCAGTATTTT.

This rearrangement joins TRBV20-1 to TRBJ2-1, with 16 bases fitting TRBD2. The germline V gene encodes CDR1 DFQATT and CDR2 SNEGSKA (reference sequence). V gave up 5 bases and J gave up 2 bases; unmatched junction bases: 3. The CDR3 totals 16 residues. The CDR3 bases are TGCAGTGCTGGCGGGACTAGCGGGAGGGCCTACAATGAGCAGTTCTTC. As protein: CSAGGTSGRAYNEQFF.

Worth noting for this clonotype: At one end, the junction sequence differs from germline, possibly due to a read error. DNA for the CDR3: TGTACCAGCAGCCAAGTTGTGTGGGGGGACTACAATGAGCAGTTCTTC. This gives the protein CTSSQVVWGDYNEQFF. The genes are TRBV4-2 and TRBJ2-1, with D possibly TRBD2 on 6 matching bases. Germline CDR1 LGHNA, CDR2 YNFKEQ. This CDR3 region has 16 residues.

The gene calls are TRBV3-1 and TRBJ1-1; D remains unclear. The CDR3 has 14 residues. Germline CDR1 LGHDT, CDR2 YNNKEL (reference sequence). V dropped 0 bases and J dropped 5 bases, with 10 bases sitting between them. The chain's CDR3 is CASSQDWKETEAFF. The CDR3 DNA reads TGTGCCAGCAGCCAAGATTGGAAGGAAACTGAAGCTTTCTTT.

The rearrangement links TRBV9 to TRBJ2-5, with D unclear. Trimming shortened V by 0 bases and J by 2 bases, and 11 bases separated the two germline ends. CDR1 and CDR2 from the germline V gene are SGDLS and YYNGEE. This CDR3 has 15 amino acids. In nucleotides, the CDR3 is TGTGCCAGCAGCGTAGGGGCAGGACCTCAAGAGACCCAGTACTTC. This sequence encodes CASSVGAGPQETQYF.

The chain recombines TRBV15 with TRBJ2-5; D is perhaps TRBD2 (5 bases). The end of the DNA is better explained by TRBJ2-7, so the J call may be wrong. The CDR3 runs 19 residues. Germline V gene data show CDR1 as LNHNV and CDR2 as YYDKDF (reference sequence). The CDR3 DNA is TGTGCCACCAGCAGAGGAGTACGGGCGGGTCGTGGGAAAGGCTACGAGCAGTACTTC. Translation gives CATSRGVRAGRGKGYEQYF.

This clonotype has a handful of counts. The chain has TRBV5-4 and TRBJ1-2; possible D gene TRBD1, 6 bases. V shed 3 bases and J shed 4 bases, with 16 bases lying between them. Germline loops: CDR1 SGHNT, CDR2 YYREEE (reference sequence). The CDR3 is 15 residues long. The CDR3 bases are TGTGCCAGCAGCTCACAGGGAGGAGGACGCTATGGCTACACCTTC. As protein: CASSSQGGGRYGYTF.

This rearrangement joins TRBV6-1 to TRBJ1-1; perhaps TRBD1 as D (5 bases). This CDR3 region has 13 residues. Trimming took off 6 bases at V and 6 bases at J, with 14 bases between the two ends. Germline values: CDR1 MNHNS, CDR2 SASEGT. The CDR3 bases are TGTGCCAGCAGCCTTGACGGGGGGGCTGAAGCTTTCTTT. It specifies CASSLDGGAEAFF.

This clonotype was found a few times. The genes are TRBV7-2 and TRBJ2-5; 12 nucleotides line up with TRBD2. This CDR3 spans 18 amino acids. V lost 5 bases and J lost 11; bases outside the gene matches: 21. Germline lookup yields CDR1 SGHTA and CDR2 FQGNSA. The CDR3 sequence: CASSRNGPSGGAIFEQYF. The CDR3, as DNA: TGTGCCAGCAGCCGAAACGGGCCTAGCGGGGGGGCCATATTTGAGCAGTACTTC.

This clonotype was seen many times. The chain uses TRBV29-1 and TRBJ2-7; D not resolved. Germline V lookup: CDR1 SQVTM, CDR2 ANQGSEA. Trimming left V 6 bases short and J 7 bases short, with 16 bases between. The CDR3 sequence is 12 residues long. The CDR3 is CSVCTSLYEQYF. As DNA, the CDR3 is TGCAGCGTGTGCACCTCGCTTTATGAGCAGTACTTC.

This chain links TRBV20-1 with TRBJ1-2, with D tentatively TRBD1 (6 bases). The CDR3 contains 16 residues. From germline, CDR1 is DFQATT and CDR2 SNEGSKA (reference sequence). V was trimmed by 0 bases and J by 8 bases, leaving 22 bases between them. CDR3 loop: CSARDERWGGHWGYTF. CDR3 DNA sequence: TGCAGTGCTAGAGATGAACGGTGGGGGGGACATTGGGGCTACACCTTC.

The rearrangement links TRBV6-5 to TRBJ2-7; perhaps TRBD1 as D (7 bases). The germline V gene encodes CDR1 MNHEY and CDR2 SVGAGI. The ends were cut back, 11 bases at V and 0 bases at J, with 14 bases in the middle. There are 13 residues in the CDR3. The CDR3 coding sequence is TGTGCCTGCCGGAGGGGGCACTCCTACGAGCAGTACTTC. This codes for CACRRGHSYEQYF.

This clonotype was seen a few times. V usage is TRBV20-1 and J usage is TRBJ2-1; possible D gene TRBD2, 6 bases. V was cut by 0 bases and J by 1 base, with 10 bases left in between. The CDR3 extends over 15 amino acids. Germline V CDR1 and CDR2: DFQATT, SNEGSKA (reference sequence). The CDR3 sequence is CSARDSRGSYNEQFF. Written as DNA, the CDR3 is TGCAGTGCTAGAGATAGTCGGGGGTCCTACAATGAGCAGTTCTTC.

The V and J genes are TRBV28 and TRBJ2-4; TRBD1 is a possible D gene (6 bases). The CDR3 extends over 15 amino acids. Trimming pared 5 bases from V and 1 base from J, leaving 12 bases between. CDR1 MDHEN and CDR2 SYDVKM come from the germline V gene. The DNA for the CDR3 is TGTGCCAGCAGTCCCGCCGGACAGGCCAAAAACATTCAGTACTTC. Translating gives CASSPAGQAKNIQYF.

This clonotype showed up just a few times. The genes are TRBV10-1 and TRBJ1-2, with 11 bases fitting TRBD1. The ends lost 0 bases at V and 2 bases at J; junction bases unmatched: 2. The CDR3 loop spans 16 amino acids. The germline CDR1 and CDR2 sequences are WNHNN and SYGVQD (reference sequence). DNA for the CDR3: TGCGCCAGCAGTGAGTCAAGGACAGGGGGCAACTATGGCTACACCTTC. This codes for CASSESRTGGNYGYTF.

CDR3 sequence (DNA): TGTGCCAGCAGTGAGATGGGGGCAGGGAAGGACTATGGCTACACCTTC. Residues: CASSEMGAGKDYGYTF. V gene TRBV28 combines with J gene TRBJ1-2; TRBD1 is a possible D gene (6 bases). The V end lost 5 bases, the J end lost 3 bases, and 19 bases lay between the germline ends. CDR3 length: 16 amino acids. The germline V gene encodes CDR1 MDHEN and CDR2 SYDVKM.

The V call is TRBV13, the J call TRBJ1-2; D remains ambiguous. The ends were cut back, 5 bases at V and 6 bases at J, with 13 bases in the middle. CDR1 PRHDT and CDR2 FYEKMQ come from the germline V gene (reference sequence). The CDR3 has 13 residues. DNA of the CDR3: TGTGCCAGCAGCGGTCTACTGGTAGATGGCTACACCTTC. The encoded protein is CASSGLLVDGYTF.

The chain couples TRBV6-6 to TRBJ2-5; 8 positions agree with TRBD2. This CDR3 contains 16 residues. The V and J ends lost 7 bases and 1 base, in that order; junction bases with no gene match: 11. Germline lookup yields CDR1 MNHNY and CDR2 SVGAGI (reference sequence). CDR3: CASTPWVAGSQETQYF. CDR3 coding DNA: TGTGCCAGCACCCCATGGGTAGCGGGGAGCCAAGAGACCCAGTACTTC.

There are a few counts of this clonotype. The chain combines TRBV10-3 with TRBJ2-1; 10 bases match TRBD2. V lost 0 bases and J lost 4; bases outside the gene matches: 15. Germline V gene sequence: CDR1 ENHRY, CDR2 SYGVKD. This CDR3 region has 20 residues. CDR3 protein: CAISESTRRITSGVYNEQFF. The CDR3 DNA follows: TGTGCCATCAGTGAGTCGACTCGACGGATAACTAGCGGGGTGTACAATGAGCAGTTCTTC.

This clonotype was observed many times. The chain is built from TRBV7-3 and TRBJ2-1, with D possibly TRBD2 on 6 matching bases. Germline V gives CDR1 SGHTA, CDR2 FQGTGA. This CDR3 has 14 amino acids. V lost 2 bases and J lost 3, with 8 bases in between. Here the CDR3 DNA reads TGTGCCAGCAGCTTATTAGCGGACTACAATGAGCAGTTCTTC. This gives the protein CASSLLADYNEQFF.

The chain recombines TRBV6-1 with TRBJ2-3; D not certain. Trimming shortened V by 5 bases and J by 5 bases, and 11 bases separated the two germline ends. The CDR3 covers 13 residues. Germline V CDR1 and CDR2: MNHNS, SASEGT. CDR3 region: CASSHTRIDTQYF. As DNA, the CDR3 is TGTGCCAGCAGTCACACACGCATAGATACGCAGTATTTT.

This clonotype has at least ten counts. This sequence joins TRBV6-2 or TRBV6-3 and TRBJ1-2; no definite D call. The CDR3 length is 14 residues. From germline, CDR1 is MNHEY and CDR2 SVGEGT. V lost 7 bases and J lost 2, with 14 bases in between. CDR3 region: CASKGWRSNYGYTF. The CDR3 bases are TGTGCCAGCAAGGGATGGAGATCCAACTATGGCTACACCTTC.

The chain employs TRBV11-2 and TRBJ1-6; TRBD1 agrees at 7 bases. This CDR3 is 15 amino acids long. V shed 2 bases and J 7 bases; nucleotides not matched to a gene: 5. The germline gives CDR1 SGHAT, CDR2 FQNNGV. The CDR3 is CASSLKAGGNSPLHF. The CDR3 nucleotides are TGTGCCAGCAGCTTAAAGGCAGGGGGAAATTCACCCCTCCACTTT.

This clonotype was detected only a few times. The chain has TRBV18 and TRBJ1-1; tentatively, D is TRBD1 (5 bases). Trimming took 3 bases from V and 6 from J, leaving 8 bases between them. The CDR3 is made up of 12 amino acids. Per germline, CDR1 KGHSH and CDR2 LQKENI. CDR3 residues: CASSPDSAEAFF. CDR3 coding DNA: TGTGCCAGCTCACCCGACAGTGCTGAAGCTTTCTTT.

The rearrangement links TRBV29-1 to TRBJ1-1; 10 bases line up with TRBD1. The trim removed 6 bases at V and 6 bases at J, leaving 1 base unmatched. The CDR3 totals 11 residues. The germline gives CDR1 SQVTM, CDR2 ANQGSEA. The DNA for the CDR3 is TGCAGCGTGACAGGGGGCCCTGAAGCTTTCTTT. Protein product: CSVTGGPEAFF.

As for this clonotype: The germline gene is not matched at one end of the junction; a read error may be the cause. The J gene is TRBJ1-2, the V gene TRBV9, with 7 positions matching TRBD1. The CDR3 length is 13 residues. In germline, CDR1 is SGDLS, CDR2 YYNGEE. In DNA form, the CDR3 reads TGTGCCAGCAGCGCAACAGGGGTATACGGCTGCACCTTC. It translates to CASSATGVYGCTF. The entire variable domain, with the rest obtained from reference TRBV9 and TRBJ1-2, is as follows: DSGVTQTPKHLITATGQRVTLRCSPRSGDLSVYWYQQSLDQGLQFLIQYYNGEERAKGNILERFSAQQFPDLHSELNLSSLELGDSALYFCASSATGVYGCTFGSGTRLTVV.

This sequence joins TRBV6-6 and TRBJ1-2; a possible D gene is TRBD1 (5 bases). CDR1 is MNHNY and CDR2 is SVGAGI in the germline V gene (reference sequence). CDR3 length equals 16 residues. Trimming shortened V by 2 bases and J by 7 bases, and 20 bases separated the two germline ends. CDR3 residues: CASSYRGGQTMSGYTF. CDR3 nucleotide sequence: TGTGCCAGCAGTTACAGGGGAGGGCAGACTATGAGTGGCTACACCTTC.